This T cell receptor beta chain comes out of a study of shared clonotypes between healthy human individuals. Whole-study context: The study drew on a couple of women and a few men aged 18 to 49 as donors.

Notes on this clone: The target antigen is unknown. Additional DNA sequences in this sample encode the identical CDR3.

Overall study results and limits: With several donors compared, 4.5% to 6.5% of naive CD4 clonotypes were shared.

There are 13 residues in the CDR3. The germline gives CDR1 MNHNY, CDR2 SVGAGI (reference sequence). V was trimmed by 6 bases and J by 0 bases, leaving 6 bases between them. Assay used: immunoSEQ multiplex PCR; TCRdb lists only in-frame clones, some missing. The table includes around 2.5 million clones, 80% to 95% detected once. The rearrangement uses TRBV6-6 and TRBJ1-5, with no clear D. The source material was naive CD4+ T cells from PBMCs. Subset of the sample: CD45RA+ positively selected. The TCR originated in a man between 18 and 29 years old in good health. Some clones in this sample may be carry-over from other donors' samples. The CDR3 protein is CASRTDSNQPQHF. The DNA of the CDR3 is TGTGCCAGCAGAACAGATAGCAATCAGCCCCAGCATTTT.